This T cell receptor (beta chain) emerged from a study of CD8+ T cells in alopecia areata. Study overall: Administration of oral tofacitinib to treated patients was at 5 to 10 mg twice daily.

Treatment reported: oral pan-JAK inhibitor, 5-10 mg twice daily. The sequencing template was cDNA reverse transcribed from extracted RNA. This table comes from immunoSEQ multiplex PCR, and its TCRdb copy is limited to in-frame clones, with some not included. This sample has 150,000 to 200,000 clones, with about 60% found just once. This clone was counted between two and nine times. The CDR3 length is 12 residues. Germline CDR1 is SQVTM and CDR2 is ANQGSEA. The V and J ends lost 7 bases and 9 bases, in that order; junction bases with no gene match: 9. The J gene is TRBJ2-1, the V gene TRBV29-1; TRBD1 agrees at 7 bases. This clonotype originated in a human donor with alopecia areata. The material was CD4+ T cells sorted from blood, obtained at week 4, from a patient treated with tofacitinib. The CDR3 loop is CSADRDRSEQFF. The CDR3 region has the DNA TGCAGCGCCGACAGGGATCGGAGTGAGCAGTTCTTC.